The entry below gives a single TCR beta chain sequence along with its context. CDR1 is MNHEY and CDR2 is SMNVEV in the germline V gene (reference sequence). This CDR3 is built from 17 residues. Losses at the gene ends were 5 bases for V and 4 bases for J; bases not matched to a gene: 13. These data come from a study of shared clonotypes between healthy human individuals. Study summary: The composition of the donors was a couple of women and a few men aged 18 to 49.

Evenly divided among several immunoSEQ plates was the genomic DNA of each subset. For unsorted PBMC, around 300 ng DNA per replicate equaled 25,000 to 30,000 T cell genomes. TCRdb keeps only in-frame clones here, not all; method: immunoSEQ multiplex PCR. The table includes hundreds of thousands of clones, roughly 83% detected once. This clonotype originated in a woman between 40 and 50 years old in good health. Some clones in this sample may be carry-over from other donors' samples. The sequencing input was PBMCs. The chain combines TRBV27 with TRBJ1-2; TRBD1 aligns across 10 bases. CDR3 loop: CASSRQGAILQGYGYTF. The CDR3 DNA follows: TGTGCCAGCAGTAGACAGGGGGCGATTCTACAGGGCTATGGCTACACCTTC.